Presented here are 14 T cell receptor beta chains from one specimen sequenced in a study of blood T cell repertoires in COVID-19 (dated by TCRdb to between 2020 and 2021). The library was produced with the immunoSEQ multiplex PCR assay. The table was pulled from immuneACCESS by TCRdb, which kept in-frame rearrangements only. Such tables lose some clones; where checked, under half of the loss comes from unresolved V genes, and the rest has no known cause. A total of 120,000 or so clones appear in this sample, 70% to 80% of them only once. The ten largest clones take up 20% to 25% of the sample. The sequenced sample was peripheral blood. All receptors derive from a human donor in a cohort sampled during active COVID-19.

The chain couples TRBV27 to TRBJ2-7; 9 bases are shared with TRBD2. Trimming cost V 5 bases and J 4 bases; bases outside gene matches: 6. There are 14 residues in the CDR3. CDR1 MNHEY and CDR2 SMNVEV come from the germline V gene (reference sequence). CDR3 loop: CASSRSGGWYEQYF. The CDR3 region has the DNA TGTGCCAGCAGTCGGAGCGGGGGGTGGTACGAGCAGTACTTC.

In its sample, this clone was seen once. The chain uses TRBV7-2 and TRBJ2-1, with 15 bases that match TRBD2. V gave up 4 bases and J gave up 9 bases; unmatched junction bases: 10. This CDR3 comprises 17 residues. CDR1 and CDR2 from the germline V gene are SGHTA and FQGNSA. CDR3 sequence: CASSWREGGLAGGEQFF. CDR3 bases: TGTGCCAGCAGCTGGAGAGAGGGGGGACTAGCGGGAGGTGAGCAGTTCTTC.

This chain uses TRBV3-1 (or the pseudogene TRBV3-2) with TRBJ1-2; weak D call: TRBD1 (6 bases). The CDR3 consists of 12 residues. Germline values: CDR1 LGHDT, CDR2 YNNKEL (reference sequence). With 6 bases removed from V and 5 bases from J, the gap between germline ends came to 10 bases. The CDR3 loop reads CASSRQVYGYTF. In DNA form, the CDR3 reads TGTGCCAGCAGTCGACAGGTTTATGGCTACACCTTC.

The chain combines TRBV27 with TRBJ2-1, with TRBD2 identical over 11 bases. V was clipped by 5 bases and J by 8 bases; unmatched bases: 11. The CDR3 runs to 16 residues. Germline CDR1 and CDR2: MNHEY and SMNVEV (reference sequence). The CDR3 DNA reads TGTGCCAGCAGTCAATTAGCGGGAGGGCCTGGGGATGAGCAGTTCTTC. Its translation: CASSQLAGGPGDEQFF.

The chain is built from TRBV27 and TRBJ2-7, with D tentatively TRBD1 (5 bases). The length of the CDR3 is 15 residues. The germline CDR1 and CDR2 sequences are MNHEY and SMNVEV (reference sequence). V was clipped by 2 bases and J by 0 bases, with 11 bases between them. The CDR3 reads CASSLEHRSSYEQYF. DNA of the CDR3: TGTGCCAGCAGTTTAGAACACAGGAGCTCCTACGAGCAGTACTTC.

This chain joins TRBV30 and TRBJ1-1; D is possibly TRBD1 (5 bases). The CDR3 covers 14 residues. V was clipped by 4 bases and J by 3 bases, with 15 bases between them. CDR1 is GTSNPN, CDR2 SVGIG, per germline (reference sequence). As DNA, the CDR3 is TGTGCCTGGACCATTTGGGGGGGTGACACTGAAGCTTTCTTT. Translation: CAWTIWGGDTEAFF.

The chain carries TRBV11-2 and TRBJ2-3; 12 bases line up with TRBD2. J lost 2 bases, V lost 4 bases, and 7 bases had no gene match. This CDR3 is 17 amino acids long. Germline V lookup: CDR1 SGHAT, CDR2 FQNNGV. The CDR3: CASSSRLAGDATDTQYF. CDR3 coding DNA: TGTGCCAGCAGCTCCAGACTAGCGGGAGATGCCACAGATACGCAGTATTTT. The variable domain in full, completed from reference TRBV11-2 and TRBJ2-3, reads EAGVAQSPRYKIIEKRQSVAFWCNPISGHATLYWYQQILGQGPKLLIQFQNNGVVDDSQLPKDRFSAERLKGVDSTLKIQPAKLEDSAVYLCASSSRLAGDATDTQYFGPGTRLTVL.

The rearrangement joins TRBV9 to TRBJ2-2, with TRBD2 identical over 8 bases. Germline V gives CDR1 SGDLS, CDR2 YYNGEE. The junction had 12 bases not matched to a gene; V was cut back by 4 bases and J by 7 bases. CDR3 length equals 16 residues. The CDR3 region has the DNA TGTGCCAGCAGCTTTACTAGCGGTATTAGCAACGGGGAGCTGTTTTTT. This translates into CASSFTSGISNGELFF.

This chain uses TRBV24-1 with TRBJ2-5, with TRBD1 matching 7 bases. Germline V gene lookup returns CDR1 KGHDR and CDR2 SFDVKD. The CDR3 extends over 15 amino acids. V shed 4 bases and J 4 bases; nucleotides not matched to a gene: 8. The CDR3 loop reads CATSEVRGWGETQYF. CDR3 nucleotide sequence: TGTGCCACCAGTGAAGTCAGGGGGTGGGGAGAGACCCAGTACTTC.

The rearrangement uses TRBV6-2 or TRBV6-3 and TRBJ1-5, with D possibly being TRBD1 (6 bases). The V end lost 2 bases, the J end lost 6 bases, and 26 bases lay between the germline ends. CDR3 length: 19 amino acids. Looked up from germline, CDR1 is MNHEY and CDR2 is SVGEGT. CDR3 DNA: TGTGCCAGCAGTTACCTTCATCCGGGACATCAACTGCCCATTCAGCCCCAGCATTTT. It specifies CASSYLHPGHQLPIQPQHF.

This rearrangement joins TRBV4-2 to TRBJ1-2, with TRBD1 matching over 7 bases. Germline CDR1 is LGHNA and CDR2 is YNFKEQ. This CDR3 is 15 amino acids long. V dropped 0 bases and J dropped 4; count of bases not matched to a gene: 5. DNA of the CDR3: TGTGCCAGCAGCCAAGATGTTAGGACAGGCTATGGCTACACCTTC. Translation gives CASSQDVRTGYGYTF.

V is TRBV10-2 and J is TRBJ1-6, with D possibly TRBD1 on 6 matching bases. V lost 6 bases and J lost 10, with 19 bases in between. Germline assignment: CDR1 WSHSY and CDR2 SAAADI. The CDR3 runs 15 residues. CDR3: CASRPQGSLYSPLHF. CDR3 bases: TGCGCCAGCAGACCACAGGGATCGTTGTACTCACCCCTCCACTTT.

The chain uses TRBV5-1 and TRBJ2-3; maybe TRBD1 (6 bases). Trimming cost V 4 bases and J 5 bases, with 14 bases left between them. CDR1 and CDR2 from the germline V gene are SGHRS and YFSETQ. CDR3 size: 14 residues. The CDR3 sequence: CASSQQGIGDTQYF. The CDR3 coding sequence is TGCGCCAGCAGCCAACAGGGCATCGGAGATACGCAGTATTTT. The full variable domain, in which reference TRBV5-1 and TRBJ2-3 provide the parts outside the CDR3, is KAGVTQTPRYLIKTRGQQVTLSCSPISGHRSVSWYQQTPGQGLQFLFEYFSETQRNKGNFPGRFSGRQFSNSRSEMNVSTLELGDSALYLCASSQQGIGDTQYFGPGTRLTVL.

This sequence joins TRBV28 and TRBJ1-4; TRBD1 aligns across 9 bases. V lost 1 base, J lost 6 bases, and 3 bases stayed unmatched. The CDR3 is 15 residues long. CDR1 is MDHEN, CDR2 SYDVKM, per germline. CDR3 in amino acids: CASSLSGQGDEKLFF. As DNA, the CDR3 is TGTGCCAGCAGTTTATCGGGACAGGGAGATGAAAAACTGTTTTTT.